These T cell receptor beta chains were read from a single sample in a study of control samples from healthy donors and cancer patients. Using immunoSEQ multiplex PCR, the repertoire was profiled, and TCRdb retains in-frame clones only, with some absent. This sample yields about 150,000 clones, of which approximately 90% are seen a single time; approximately 0.7% belongs to the top ten. Specimen: blood. The receptors derive from a woman in her thirties in good health. Each CDR3 is given with its conserved first and last residue.

TRBV7-9 | CASSDRLAAYNEQFF
TRBV28 | CASSPTGTGTPNEQFF
TRBV6-2/TRBV6-3 | CASSYWGENEQFF
TRBV11-1 | CASSLDGAGGNTEAFF
TRBV21-1 | CASSKSLAGLSYEQYF
TRBV30 | CAWSRGNRAYEQYF
TRBV7-9 | CASSPLRGETEAFF
TRBV5-6 | CASSLARLTTYNEQFF
TRBV2 | CASSEGQGRMEQFF
TRBV5-1 | CASSEGLTSKNIQYF
TRBV10-3 | CAISGTSGKTDTQYF
TRBV3-1/TRBV3-2 | CASSQRGARGYEQYF
TRBV5-4 | CASSLRGSGQPQHF
TRBV7-3 | CASSLTLGLAGGPKTGELFF
TRBV6-2/TRBV6-3 | CASSLEVAVYNEQFF
TRBV23-1 | CARDPDRGYEQYF
TRBV6-2/TRBV6-3 | CASSYGTGGEKLFF
TRBV2 | CASSDTGKETQYF
TRBV15 | CATSRDPAWLQFF
TRBV28 | CASSLAKYGYTF
TRBV7-2 | CASSSGPSHGYEQFF
TRBV11-1 | CASSLEGTATGEQYF
TRBV9 | CASSVAPGAGSPLHF
TRBV7-3 | CASSLTGDGSYEQYF
TRBV10-2 | CAAQAASSYNEQFF
TRBV12-3/TRBV12-4 | CASSPGTAGEAFF
TRBV9 | CASSVEEGTKAFF
TRBV19 | CASSMTRQYSNQPQHF
TRBV15 | CATSKERTFYYEQYF
TRBV5-1 | CASSLVRGETQYF
TRBV24-1 | CATSDQGPNQPQHF
TRBV4-1 | CASSQADGNEKLFF
TRBV28 | CASSLRSQPQHF
TRBV6-5 | CASSWGAGNTIYF
TRBV27 | CASSLLAGANVLTF
TRBV3-1/TRBV3-2 | CASSQGTTNTGELFF
TRBV2 | CASSEEIEQFF
TRBV6-2/TRBV6-3 | CASSYSSASGSYEQYF
TRBV18 | CASSPPTSGRGTYNEQFF
TRBV19 | CASSIGRSNQPQHF
TRBV4-1 | CASSQVGLAADTQYF
TRBV7-2 | CASSLAVRGAGTGELFF
TRBV19 | CASSFGFTGNTIYF
TRBV29-1 | CSVERRDREAYEQYF
TRBV3-1/TRBV3-2 | CASSLSSESYEQYF
TRBV10-2 | CASSDPWFSESTDTQYF
TRBV12-3/TRBV12-4 | CASSLNLGLAFF
TRBV2 | CASSKDRGNQPQHF